The sequence of this T cell receptor (beta chain) was determined in a study of OX40 agonist ivuxolimab in advanced cancers. Overall study: The dose-escalation group included hepatocellular carcinoma, melanoma, renal cell carcinoma and head and neck cancer. From roughly 20 to 90 years was the age range, with a mean of around 57 years, and around 84% were male.

Using immunoSEQ multiplex PCR, the repertoire was profiled, and TCRdb retains in-frame clones only, with some absent. The repertoire includes under 95,000 clones, 75% to 90% of them detected once, and 2.5% to 3% sits in the top ten. Study-wide results and caveats: Near-lowest levels of clonal expansion characterized partial responders at 0.1-3.0 mg/kg.

Details on this clone: What it recognizes is unknown.

This TCR was recovered from an adult with an advanced solid tumor such as melanoma, head and neck, liver or kidney cancer. The specimen was CD4+ or CD8+ T cells sorted from blood, collected in a trial of the OX40 agonist ivuxolimab.

The CDR3: CASSWTVSNTGELFF. The CDR3 bases are TGCGCCAGCAGCTGGACAGTCTCGAACACCGGGGAGCTGTTTTTT. The chain is built from TRBV5-1 and TRBJ2-2; tentative D call: TRBD1 (6 bases). This CDR3 comprises 15 residues. Germline V gene data show CDR1 as SGHRS and CDR2 as YFSETQ. V lost 3 bases, J lost 0 bases, and 9 bases lay in between.